This T cell receptor beta chain appears in the sequencing data of a study of blood T cell repertoires in COVID-19. Sequencing used immunoSEQ multiplex PCR; TCRdb keeps in-frame clones, though not all of them. Here the sample spans some 69,000 clones, roughly 79% being singletons. The CDR3 runs to 14 residues. After removal of 5 bases from V and 2 bases from J, the junction contained 2 bases not matched to a gene. Germline V gene data show CDR1 as MNHEY and CDR2 as SMNVEV (reference sequence). This clonotype was obtained from a human donor in a cohort sampled during active COVID-19. J is TRBJ1-5 and V is TRBV27; TRBD1 agrees at 8 bases. The source material was peripheral blood. CDR3 nucleotides: TGTGCCAGCAGTCCGGACAGGGGCAATCAGCCCCAGCATTTT. Translated: CASSPDRGNQPQHF.